Presented here are 6 T cell receptor beta chains from one specimen sequenced in a study of blood T cell repertoires in COVID-19. TCRdb's copy holds only in-frame clones and misses some; the assay was immunoSEQ multiplex PCR. Here the sample spans hundreds of thousands of clones, 75% to 90% being singletons. Sequencing was performed on PBMCs or T cells enriched from blood (not recorded which). Receptors were obtained from a man aged 25 to 40 who had recovered from COVID-19.

The chain is built from TRBV5-1 and TRBJ1-1; D is uncertain. Germline V gives CDR1 SGHRS, CDR2 YFSETQ. V shed 4 bases and J shed 0 bases, with 16 bases lying between them. The CDR3 has 16 residues. The CDR3 reads CASSLEGGNLNTEAFF. CDR3 bases: TGCGCCAGCAGCCTTGAGGGCGGCAACTTGAACACTGAAGCTTTCTTT.

The CDR3 DNA is TGTGCCAGCAGTTACACGGGAGGGGGCTCCTACAATGAGCAGTTCTTC. It codes for CASSYTGGGSYNEQFF. V and J are TRBV6-5 and TRBJ2-1, with TRBD2 identical over 8 bases. The J segment lost 0 bases and the V segment lost 2 bases, leaving 3 bases of the junction unmatched. CDR1 is MNHEY and CDR2 is SVGAGI in the germline V gene. The CDR3 sequence is 16 residues long.

This rearrangement joins TRBV4-1 to TRBJ2-1; 13 bases agree with TRBD2. Trimming took 4 bases from V and 8 from J; bases not matched to a gene: 8. The CDR3 consists of 16 residues. Germline V CDR1 and CDR2: MGHRA, YSYEKL. The CDR3 loop reads CASSPRTSGGFHEQFF. The CDR3 nucleotides are TGCGCCAGCAGCCCTCGGACTAGCGGGGGTTTCCATGAGCAGTTCTTC.

The chain recombines TRBV30 with TRBJ1-2, with TRBD1 as a possible D gene (6 bases). Germline V gives CDR1 GTSNPN, CDR2 SVGIG (reference sequence). The CDR3 is 14 residues long. Trimming removed 3 bases at V and 3 bases at J, with 14 bases between. The CDR3 is CAWSGQSLYYGYTF. The CDR3 DNA follows: TGTGCCTGGAGCGGACAGTCCCTCTACTATGGCTACACCTTC.

Remarks on this clone: This could be a read error, since a much larger clone is one nucleotide away. The chain carries TRBV7-2 and TRBJ1-1, with a tentative D call TRBD1 (5 bases). CDR1 is SGHTA, CDR2 FQGNSA, per germline. This CDR3 spans 13 amino acids. V lost 5 bases and J lost 1, with 8 bases in between. The CDR3 DNA reads as TGTGCCAGCAGCCAGACAGCGAACACTGAAGCTTTCTTT. Amino acid sequence: CASSQTANTEAFF. Variable domain in full (rest from reference TRBV7-2 and TRBJ1-1): GAGVSQSPSNKVTEKGKDVELRCDPISGHTALYWYRQSLGQGLEFLIYFQGNSAPDKSGLPSDRFSAERTGGSVSTLTIQRTQQEDSAVYLCASSQTANTEAFFGQGTRLTVV.

V usage is TRBV24-1 and J usage is TRBJ2-3; 7 bases fit TRBD1. Germline trimming cut 2 bases from V and 3 bases from J; bases unmatched to any gene: 10. CDR1 is KGHDR and CDR2 is SFDVKD in the germline V gene. This CDR3 comprises 17 residues. CDR3 loop: CATSDSKTGRRTDTQYF. CDR3 DNA sequence: TGTGCCACCAGTGATTCGAAGACAGGGCGGAGGACAGATACGCAGTATTTT.